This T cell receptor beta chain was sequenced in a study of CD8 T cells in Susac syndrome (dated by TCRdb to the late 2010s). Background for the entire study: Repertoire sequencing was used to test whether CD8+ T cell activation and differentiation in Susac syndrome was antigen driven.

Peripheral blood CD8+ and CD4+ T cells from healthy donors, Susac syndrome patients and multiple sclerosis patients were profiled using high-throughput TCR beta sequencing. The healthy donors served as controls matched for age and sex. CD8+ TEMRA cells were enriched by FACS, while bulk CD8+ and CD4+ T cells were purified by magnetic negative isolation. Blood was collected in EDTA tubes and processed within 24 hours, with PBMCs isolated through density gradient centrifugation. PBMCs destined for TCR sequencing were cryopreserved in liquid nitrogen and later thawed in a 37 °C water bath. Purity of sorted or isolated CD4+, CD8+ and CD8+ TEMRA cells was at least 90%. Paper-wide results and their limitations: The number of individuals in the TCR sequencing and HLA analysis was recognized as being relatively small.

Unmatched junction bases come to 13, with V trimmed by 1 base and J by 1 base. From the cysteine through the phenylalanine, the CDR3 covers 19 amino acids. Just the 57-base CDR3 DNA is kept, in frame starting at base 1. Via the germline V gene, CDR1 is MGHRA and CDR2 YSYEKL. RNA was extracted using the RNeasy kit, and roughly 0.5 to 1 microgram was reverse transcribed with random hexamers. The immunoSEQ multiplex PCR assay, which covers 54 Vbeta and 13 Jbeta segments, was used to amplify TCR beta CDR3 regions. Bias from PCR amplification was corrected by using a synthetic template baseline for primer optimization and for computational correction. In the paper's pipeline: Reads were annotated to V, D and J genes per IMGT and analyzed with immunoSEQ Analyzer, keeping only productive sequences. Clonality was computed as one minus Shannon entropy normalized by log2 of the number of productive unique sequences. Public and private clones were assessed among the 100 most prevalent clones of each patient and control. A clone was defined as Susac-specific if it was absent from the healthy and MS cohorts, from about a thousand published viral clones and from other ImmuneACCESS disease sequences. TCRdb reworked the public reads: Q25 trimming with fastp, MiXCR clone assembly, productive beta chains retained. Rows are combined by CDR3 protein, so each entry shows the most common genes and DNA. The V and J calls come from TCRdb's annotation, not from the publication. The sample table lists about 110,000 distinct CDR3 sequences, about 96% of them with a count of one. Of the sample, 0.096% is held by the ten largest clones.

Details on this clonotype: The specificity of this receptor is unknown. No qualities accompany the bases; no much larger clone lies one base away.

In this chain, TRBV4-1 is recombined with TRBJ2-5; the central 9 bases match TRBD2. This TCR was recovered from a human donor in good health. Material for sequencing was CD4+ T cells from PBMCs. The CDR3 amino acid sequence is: CASSQATSGRHRFQETQYF. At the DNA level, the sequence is TGCGCCAGCAGCCAAGCGACTAGCGGACGGCATAGATTCCAAGAGACCCAGTACTTC.